These 15 T cell receptor beta chains were all obtained from the same sample, sequenced in a study of shared clonotypes between healthy human individuals (dated by TCRdb to the early 2020s). The method was the immunoSEQ multiplex PCR assay. This immuneACCESS table, as held by TCRdb, lists in-frame sequences with V and J called but not all clones. Of the missing ones, under half trace to an unresolved V gene in checked studies; the others have no known cause. For this sample there are 1 million to 1.2 million clones; roughly 80% appear just once. The ten most abundant clones make up roughly 0.82% of the sample. The sample comprised memory CD4+ T cells from PBMCs. The cell subset or site label here, explained by the study, means: CD45RA-negative fraction. Source of these receptors: a man younger than 30 in good health. Some clones in this sample may be carry-over from other donors' samples.

The J gene is TRBJ2-3, the V gene TRBV6-5; 7 nucleotides agree with TRBD1. Germline V lookup: CDR1 MNHEY, CDR2 SVGAGI. Unmatched junction bases numbered 12, after V lost 6 bases and J lost 6 bases. The CDR3 is 15 amino acids. The CDR3 nucleotides read TGTGCCAGCAGCAACGGGCGAGACAGGGTCGATACGCAGTATTTT. Translating it yields CASSNGRDRVDTQYF.

This clone turned up a few times. The V gene is TRBV14, the J gene TRBJ2-7, with D perhaps TRBD2 (6 bases). Germline CDR1 and CDR2: SGHDN and FVKESK. The CDR3 contains 17 residues. Trimming removed 0 bases from V and 1 base from J, with 16 bases in between. In DNA, the CDR3 is TGTGCCAGCAGCCAAGATCCTCTCCTAGCGACGTCCTACGAGCAGTACTTC. The encoded protein is CASSQDPLLATSYEQYF.

The chain couples TRBV6-5 to TRBJ2-1; 12 nucleotides align to TRBD2. The CDR3 spans 15 residues. Per the germline V gene, CDR1 is MNHEY and CDR2 is SVGAGI. The J segment lost 4 bases and the V segment lost 5 bases, leaving 3 bases of the junction unmatched. CDR3 DNA sequence: TGTGCCAGCAGTCGGACTAGCGGGGAGTACAATGAGCAGTTCTTC. Translating gives CASSRTSGEYNEQFF.

This chain connects TRBV2 to TRBJ1-1; a possible D gene is TRBD1 (6 bases). Germline CDR1 reads SNHLY; CDR2 reads FYNNEI. CDR3 size: 14 residues. V lost 6 bases, J lost 1 base, and 12 bases lay in between. DNA for the CDR3: TGTGCCAGCAGATACAGGGAAGGGAACACTGAAGCTTTCTTT. Protein sequence: CASRYREGNTEAFF.

Only one count was recorded for this clone. The J gene is TRBJ1-2, the V gene TRBV4-3; the match to TRBD1 covers 8 bases. Germline V gives CDR1 LGHNA, CDR2 YSLEER. This CDR3 contains 15 residues. Trimming at V came to 3 bases and at J to 4 bases, leaving 7 bases not matched to a gene. This CDR3 is CASSQRTGILYGYTF. CDR3 sequence (DNA): TGCGCCAGCAGCCAGCGGACAGGGATTCTCTATGGCTACACCTTC.

This chain connects TRBV5-6 to TRBJ2-1; D is uncertain. The germline CDR1 and CDR2 sequences are SGHDT and YYEEEE. Trimming took 4 bases from V and 6 from J, leaving 8 bases between them. This CDR3 comprises 12 residues. CDR3 loop: CASSDRANEQFF. CDR3 sequence (DNA): TGTGCCAGCAGCGATCGTGCCAATGAGCAGTTCTTC.

The chain couples TRBV19 to TRBJ1-1; D is possibly TRBD1 (6 bases). CDR3 length equals 15 residues. Germline-derived CDR1 and CDR2 are LNHDA and SQIVND (reference sequence). V was pared by 2 bases and J by 3 bases, with 13 bases between. CDR3 in amino acids: CASSIRGGADTEAFF. CDR3 in DNA: TGTGCCAGTAGTATAAGAGGGGGGGCCGACACTGAAGCTTTCTTT.

The chain links TRBV2 to TRBJ2-1; possibly TRBD1 for D (6 bases). The CDR3 runs 13 residues. From germline, CDR1 is SNHLY and CDR2 FYNNEI. V was shortened by 4 bases and J by 9 bases, with 13 bases between the two germline ends. CDR3 region: CASSGQGMSEQFF. The DNA of the CDR3 is TGTGCCAGCAGTGGGCAGGGGATGAGTGAGCAGTTCTTC.

This clone was seen just once. The chain has TRBV18 and TRBJ2-7, with 12 bases identical to TRBD1. Germline V lookup: CDR1 KGHSH, CDR2 LQKENI. Germline trimming cut 3 bases from V and 4 bases from J; bases unmatched to any gene: 4. The CDR3 runs to 15 residues. The DNA for the CDR3 is TGTGCCAGCTCACCTTGGGACAGGGGGCGATACGAGCAGTACTTC. It is translated as CASSPWDRGRYEQYF.

The CDR3 coding sequence is TGTGCCAGCAGTTTACAGGGGGCGCCAAGGAACTATGGCTACACCTTC. Translation gives CASSLQGAPRNYGYTF. The chain is built from TRBV6-6 and TRBJ1-2; 9 positions match TRBD1. Losses at the gene ends were 4 bases for V and 2 bases for J; bases not matched to a gene: 8. Germline V gives CDR1 MNHNY, CDR2 SVGAGI (reference sequence). This CDR3 contains 16 residues.

Only a few counts were recorded for this clone. Just one base apart from a much larger clone, this may be a read error. Other DNA sequences in the sample encode the same CDR3. This chain connects TRBV30 to TRBJ1-5; TRBD1 might be the D (5 bases). Looked up from germline, CDR1 is GTSNPN and CDR2 is SVGIG (reference sequence). V lost 1 base, J lost 2 bases, and 6 bases lay in between. The CDR3 runs 13 residues. The CDR3 DNA is TGTGCCTGGAGTGGAGGGGGCAATCAGCCCCAGCATTTT. Its translation: CAWSGGGNQPQHF.

The chain employs TRBV29-1 and TRBJ2-2, with TRBD2 matching 13 bases. Unmatched junction bases numbered 7, after V lost 7 bases and J lost 8 bases. The CDR3 spans 14 residues. CDR1 is SQVTM and CDR2 is ANQGSEA in the germline V gene. The chain's CDR3 is CSATSGRASGELFF. The CDR3 coding sequence is TGCAGCGCCACTAGCGGGAGGGCCTCAGGGGAGCTGTTTTTT.

The V and J genes are TRBV5-1 and TRBJ2-1, with D perhaps matching TRBD1 (6 bases). The germline V gene has CDR1 SGHRS and CDR2 YFSETQ. Trimming removed 4 bases at V and 0 bases at J, with 14 bases between. This CDR3 has 16 amino acids. CDR3 coding DNA: TGCGCCAGCAGCACCCGACAGGAAAGCTCCTACAATGAGCAGTTCTTC. Protein product: CASSTRQESSYNEQFF.

The J gene is TRBJ2-3, the V gene TRBV6-1; the D gene is possibly TRBD1 (7 bases). This CDR3 has 14 residues. Per germline, CDR1 MNHNS and CDR2 SASEGT. Trimming shortened V by 7 bases and J by 3 bases, and 14 bases separated the two germline ends. CDR3 DNA: TGTGCCAGCACCGTGGAGGGGGCTACAGATACGCAGTATTTT. Its protein is CASTVEGATDTQYF.

The genes are TRBV7-2 and TRBJ2-3; 12 nucleotides line up with TRBD2. Germline lookup yields CDR1 SGHTA and CDR2 FQGNSA. Trimming at V came to 5 bases and at J to 5 bases, leaving 11 bases not matched to a gene. CDR3 length: 17 amino acids. The CDR3 reads CASSTQLTSGSGDTQYF. Here the CDR3 DNA reads TGTGCCAGCAGCACCCAGCTGACTAGCGGGAGTGGAGATACGCAGTATTTT.